The next 18 T cell receptor beta chains were all read from a single sample in a study of T cells in Graves' hyperthyroidism and ophthalmopathy. Template material for amplifying TCR beta CDR3 regions consisted of RNA transcripts. The primer set for the first-round RT-PCR of the TCR CDR3 was HTBI. TCRdb redid the calling of the multiplex PCR reads with MiXCR, one entry per CDR3 protein. The sample holds some 580,000 distinct CDR3 sequences, roughly a sixth seen once. What was sequenced was blood. Every receptor here comes from a woman aged 40-49 years with Graves' ophthalmopathy.

This clonotype was observed many times. This rearrangement joins TRBV7-2 to TRBJ2-7; 12 bases match TRBD2. V dropped 5 bases and J dropped 5; count of bases not matched to a gene: 4. Per the germline V gene, CDR1 is SGHTA and CDR2 is FQGNSA. The CDR3 consists of 14 residues. The CDR3 region has the DNA TGTGCCAGCAGCGCGGGACTAGCGGGCAACGAGCAGTACTTC. Encoded protein: CASSAGLAGNEQYF.

The sample holds one count of this clonotype. CDR3 protein: CASSLSGNEQYF. The CDR3 DNA is TGTGCCAGCAGCTTAAGCGGAAATGAGCAGTACTTC. The rearrangement links TRBV7-3 to TRBJ2-1, with unresolved D. The J call may be mistaken, given a closer DNA end match to TRBJ2-7. This CDR3 spans 12 amino acids. Germline V gene data show CDR1 as SGHTA and CDR2 as FQGTGA.

CDR3 protein: CASSWDSKTEAFF. The CDR3 nucleotides read TGTGCCAGCAGTTGGGACAGCAAGACTGAAGCTTTCTTT. The chain joins TRBV7-9 to TRBJ1-1; the match to TRBD1 covers 7 bases. Germline CDR1 is SEHNR and CDR2 is FQNEAQ (reference sequence). J lost 5 bases, V lost 6 bases, and 6 bases had no gene match. This CDR3 spans 13 amino acids. Combining the CDR3 with reference TRBV7-9 and TRBJ1-1 gives the whole variable domain DTGVSQNPRHKITKRGQNVTFRCDPISEHNRLYWYRQTLGQGPEFLTYFQNEAQLEKSRLLSDRFSAERPKGSFSTLEIQRTEQGDSAMYLCASSWDSKTEAFFGQGTRLTVV.

V usage is TRBV7-9 and J usage is TRBJ1-2, with a tentative D call TRBD1 (6 bases). CDR1 SEHNR and CDR2 FQNEAQ come from the germline V gene (reference sequence). The CDR3 is 16 residues long. V was cut by 1 base and J by 5 bases, with 17 bases left in between. CDR3 DNA sequence: TGTGCCAGCAGCTTAGTCGGAGCCCACCAGGGGTATGGCTACACCTTC. Translated, it gives CASSLVGAHQGYGYTF.

This clonotype was seen ten or more times. The gene calls are TRBV5-1 and TRBJ2-1; possibly TRBD1 for D (6 bases). Germline-derived CDR1 and CDR2 are SGHRS and YFSETQ. The V gene lost 4 bases and the J gene lost 3 bases, with 14 bases spanning the gap. The CDR3 has 15 amino acids. CDR3 protein: CASSHGQSVYNEQFF. CDR3 nucleotides: TGCGCCAGCAGCCACGGACAGTCGGTCTACAATGAGCAGTTCTTC.

The table lists this clonotype with many counts. The chain combines TRBV11-2 with TRBJ1-6; D uncertain. The CDR3 runs to 17 residues. V was shortened by 0 bases and J by 7 bases, with 16 bases between the two germline ends. Germline lookup yields CDR1 SGHAT and CDR2 FQNNGV. CDR3 DNA: TGTGCCAGCAGCTTAGATCAGAGGGAACGAATGAATTCACCCCTCCACTTT. This encodes CASSLDQRERMNSPLHF.

This clonotype was counted only a few times. V gene TRBV18 combines with J gene TRBJ2-5; D assignment may be TRBD1 or TRBD2 (6 bases each). The germline V gene has CDR1 KGHSH and CDR2 LQKENI. Trimming removed 6 bases from V and 2 bases from J, with 16 bases in between. The CDR3 contains 15 residues. CDR3 sequence reads: CASSRRGHLQETQYF. CDR3 nucleotides: TGTGCCAGCTCCCGGCGGGGACATTTACAAGAGACCCAGTACTTC. Together with reference TRBV18 and TRBJ2-5, the CDR3 gives the full variable domain: NAGVMQNPRHLVRRRGQEARLRCSPMKGHSHVYWYRQLPEEGLKFMVYLQKENIIDESGMPKERFSAEFPKEGPSILRIQQVVRGDSAAYFCASSRRGHLQETQYFGPGTRLLVL.

This clonotype came up many times. V gene TRBV20-1 combines with J gene TRBJ2-2, with D possibly TRBD1 on 7 matching bases. The CDR3 is made up of 14 amino acids. Looked up from germline, CDR1 is DFQATT and CDR2 is SNEGSKA (reference sequence). Between the trimmed V and J ends, which lost 5 bases and 1 base, there was a span of 11 bases. CDR3 protein: CSAQGGQNTGELFF. CDR3 DNA sequence: TGCAGTGCTCAGGGGGGACAGAACACCGGGGAGCTGTTTTTT.

This clonotype came up many times. The chain couples TRBV27 to TRBJ2-2; 8 bases map to TRBD2. Germline V CDR1 and CDR2: MNHEY, SMNVEV (reference sequence). The V gene end was trimmed by 5 bases and the J gene end by 3 bases; junction bases not matched to a gene: 5. The CDR3 is 15 amino acids. CDR3 residues: CASSRGLGYTGELFF. CDR3 sequence (DNA): TGTGCCAGCAGTCGGGGACTAGGTTACACCGGGGAGCTGTTTTTT.

This clonotype was counted many times. The chain carries TRBV15 and TRBJ1-2, with a tentative D call TRBD1 (6 bases). Germline V gene lookup returns CDR1 LNHNV and CDR2 YYDKDF (reference sequence). Trimming cost V 5 bases and J 4 bases, with 14 bases left between them. CDR3 size: 14 residues. This CDR3 reads CATSPGGWSYGYTF. In nucleotides, the CDR3 is TGTGCCACCAGCCCGGGGGGCTGGAGCTATGGCTACACCTTC.

Ten or more counts support this clonotype. The chain joins TRBV29-1 to TRBJ2-1, with D tentatively TRBD1 or TRBD2 (6 bases each). CDR3 length equals 14 residues. V was pared by 3 bases and J by 2 bases, with 11 bases between. The germline V gene encodes CDR1 SQVTM and CDR2 ANQGSEA. The CDR3 nucleotides read TGCAGCGTTGAGGGGGGCGAACCCTACAATGAGCAGTTCTTC. Translating it yields CSVEGGEPYNEQFF.

This chain links TRBV24-1 with TRBJ2-3; maybe TRBD1 (6 bases). The CDR3 totals 13 residues. Germline-derived CDR1 and CDR2 are KGHDR and SFDVKD. The V gene lost 7 bases and the J gene lost 2 bases, with 9 bases spanning the gap. CDR3 amino acids: CATRGQNTDTQYF. CDR3 DNA sequence: TGTGCCACCAGAGGACAGAACACAGATACGCAGTATTTT.

At least ten counts were recorded for this clonotype. The chain joins TRBV6-1 to TRBJ1-6; TRBD1 matches at 7 bases. Germline V gene data show CDR1 as MNHNS and CDR2 as SASEGT. V lost 2 bases to trimming and J lost 9 bases; unmatched junction nucleotides: 10. The CDR3 length is 16 residues. This chain's CDR3 is CASSEYEQGIGSPLHF. DNA of the CDR3: TGTGCCAGCAGTGAATACGAACAGGGGATCGGTTCACCCCTCCACTTT.

The sample holds a few counts of this clonotype. The chain links TRBV5-1 to TRBJ1-1; 7 bases are shared with TRBD1. The V gene's germline CDR1 is SGHRS and CDR2 YFSETQ. The ends lost 4 bases at V and 1 base at J; junction bases unmatched: 10. This CDR3 region has 16 residues. CDR3 coding DNA: TGCGCCAGCAGCCGATTCACAGGGGCTGAGAACACTGAAGCTTTCTTT. Amino acids: CASSRFTGAENTEAFF.

This rearrangement joins TRBV15 to TRBJ2-1; D remains unclear. The CDR3 loop spans 13 amino acids. Germline lookup yields CDR1 LNHNV and CDR2 YYDKDF (reference sequence). V lost 0 bases and J lost 9, with 9 bases in between. The CDR3 is CATSRDWYGEQFF. CDR3 DNA: TGTGCCACCAGCAGAGATTGGTACGGTGAGCAGTTCTTC.

This clonotype was recorded many times. The DNA of the CDR3 is TGTGCCAGCAGTTATACGGAGGCCCAAGAGACCCAGTACTTC. Translation gives CASSYTEAQETQYF. V gene TRBV28 combines with J gene TRBJ2-5; tentative D call: TRBD2 (5 bases). V was trimmed by 4 bases and J by 1 base, leaving 10 bases between them. This CDR3 is built from 14 residues. CDR1 is MDHEN, CDR2 SYDVKM, per germline.

This clonotype was seen many times. This rearrangement joins TRBV7-2 to TRBJ2-1; D possibly corresponds to TRBD2 (6 bases). CDR1 and CDR2 (germline): SGHTA, FQGNSA. The CDR3 runs 17 residues. Trimming pared 2 bases from V and 0 bases from J, leaving 14 bases between. Here the CDR3 reads CASSLPETGGSYNEQFF. CDR3 sequence (DNA): TGTGCCAGCAGCTTACCCGAGACCGGGGGCTCCTACAATGAGCAGTTCTTC.

This clonotype has ten or more counts. J is TRBJ2-3 and V is TRBV20-1; TRBD2 matches 10 bases. From germline, CDR1 is DFQATT and CDR2 SNEGSKA (reference sequence). The CDR3 runs 15 residues. The junction had 4 bases not matched to a gene; V was cut back by 3 bases and J by 1 base. The chain's CDR3 is CSASVTSGGTDTQYF. Here the CDR3 DNA reads TGCAGTGCTAGTGTCACTAGCGGGGGCACAGATACGCAGTATTTT.